This T cell receptor beta chain was obtained from a study of T cell clusters in autoimmune cytopenias (dated by TCRdb to between 2018 and 2021). Concerning the study at large: A median TRB sequencing depth of 50,000 to 65,000 reads per sample was reached, and a median of around 2,500 distinct TRB clonotypes per sample was obtained. Peripheral blood TRB and IGH repertoires were sequenced in autoimmune cytopenia patients at active disease and during treatment follow-up, alongside healthy, CLL and autoimmune hepatitis controls. The goal of the study was to find out whether patients with autoimmune cytopenia have a disease-specific immune repertoire signature that could be used as a blood-based biomarker. For primary cytopenia, 25 age-matched healthy donors were used as controls, and for secondary cytopenia, roughly 14 age-matched CLL patients were used as controls.

Overall results and qualifications from the work: The cluster-lack signature was not seen for secondary cytopenia versus CLL, apparently masked by the dominant lymphoma-associated repertoire. Compared with active autoimmune hepatitis patients, healthy donors had almost three times as many exclusive TRB clusters, a finding consistent with an autoimmunity-wide signature. The T cell clusters were defined in silico only, and their functional role remained to be validated experimentally. The GLIPH analysis suggested a lack of physiological T cell clusters in primary autoimmune cytopenia patients, since approximately 50 clusters were exclusive to healthy donors whereas under 20 were exclusive to patients. TRB repertoire shifts, with less even repertoires in secondary cytopenia and CLL, mostly reflected lymphoma bias rather than autoimmunity.

The CDR3 runs 14 amino acids, cysteine and phenylalanine included. Nucleotide data are not available. CDR1 KGHSH and CDR2 LQKENI were looked up in the germline V gene. With respect to this clonotype: Its antigen has not been determined.

Per sample, approximately 250 ng of peripheral blood genomic DNA, approximately 38,000 genome equivalents, was used for TRB amplification. The approximately 13 chronic lymphocytic leukemia controls were untreated and had no autoimmune cytopenia; mean and median ages were 65 and 63 years, and a few were female. To amplify TRB rearrangements, a touch-down multiplex PCR protocol was run with the TRB-A and TRB-B primer pools combined in a single tube. Two consecutive PCR reactions with Phusion HS II polymerase added Illumina adapters and sample indices to the amplicons. The amplicons were gel-purified using the NucleoSpin Gel and PCR Clean-up kit, after which quantification was performed by Qubit and quality was checked on an Agilent 2100 Bioanalyzer. Sequencing of the libraries was performed on an Illumina MiSeq with 600-cycle, single-indexed, paired-end runs. On the study's bioinformatics: TRB reads were aligned and assembled with MiXCR version 2.1.12 using the default MiXCR reference library. Each unique CDR3 nucleotide sequence defined a clone, and only productive sequences with at least two reads were analysed. Repertoire diversity was assessed with alpha-parameterized diversity profiles (alpha 0 to 5), including the Shannon (alpha 1) and Simpson (alpha 2) indices, which were computed with an R script. The tcR package was used to compute combinatorial TRB VJ usage, which was then compared between cohorts by principal component analysis with ade4. TCRbeta CDR3s were clustered with GLIPH on cohort pairs matched by age and read depth, and cluster frequencies were compared by Wilcoxon test. TCRdb reprocessed the reads and lists each CDR3 protein sequence as a single entry, with no DNA. Here the V and J calls rest on TCRdb's processing, not on the authors' analysis. The sample's table covers several hundred distinct CDR3 sequences. 30% of the sample is held by the ten biggest clonotypes.

This sample was also put to use in a study of T cell repertoires in aging, cancer and after chemotherapy. Drawing on the second study: Six donor age groups were covered, ranging from 30 or younger up to 70 or older, and each group contained at least three individuals. Paired pre- and post-chemotherapy samples in the hematological group came from chronic lymphocytic leukemia patients treated with fludarabine- or bendamustine-based regimens. The complete dataset included about 8.8 million TCR reads. Compared with age-matched healthy donors, untreated patients with either hematological or solid cancers had significantly lower TCR diversity in the blood along with higher clonality. In healthy donors, the drop in TCR diversity with age came mainly from a loss of richness, whereas in cancer patients a loss of evenness also played a part. An increase in median generation probability over the chemotherapy interval was observed in both cancer cohorts, suggesting that the repertoire was reconstituted through rebound thymic output. According to the authors, the repertoire data do not allow conclusions to be drawn about immunological memory after chemotherapy. Hematological cancer patients had lymphoid organ infiltration, which may itself impair thymic emigration or peripheral T cell expansion. To examine immunoaging and T cell reconstitution after chemotherapy, the study profiled TCR beta repertoires in peripheral blood from healthy donors and cancer patients. Alongside 95 healthy donors serving as a reference group, the cohort included some 220 cancer patients, of whom more than 85 had hematological cancers and approximately 120 had solid cancers. MiXCR versions 2.12 and 3.0.5 were used to process the TRB sequences. The repertoire metrics were Shannon diversity, evenness, clonality (defined as one minus evenness), and alpha-parameterized diversity profiles covering alpha 0 to 5. Generation probabilities of clones in paired pre- and post-chemotherapy samples were computed with the IGoR algorithm.

Material: peripheral blood. The V gene is TRBV18 and the J gene is TRBJ2-7; without DNA, the TCRdb call of TRBD1 cannot be checked. This receptor was taken from a human donor with chronic lymphocytic leukemia. The CDR3 has the sequence CASSPGQGLCEQYF.